The 27 T cell receptor beta chains below were found in one sample sequenced in a study of CD8+ T cells in alopecia areata. RNA was isolated and reverse transcribed to cDNA, the sequencing template. Only in-frame clones appear in the TCRdb table, and some are missing; sequencing was by immunoSEQ multiplex PCR. The table includes 150,000 to 200,000 clones, around three fifths detected once. The sample's treatment: oral pan-JAK inhibitor, 5-10 mg twice daily. The sample was CD4+ T cells sorted from blood, taken at week 24, from a patient treated with tofacitinib. The receptors originated from a human donor with alopecia areata.

The chain links TRBV10-3 to TRBJ2-2; D is unresolved. The CDR3 is 13 residues long. Trimming stripped 10 bases from V and 0 bases from J, with 9 bases between. Germline CDR1 reads ENHRY; CDR2 reads SYGVKD. In DNA form, the CDR3 reads TGTGCCACAGACACGACGAACACCGGGGAGCTGTTTTTT. Translation: CATDTTNTGELFF.

In this sample, this clone turned up once. V gene TRBV7-6 combines with J gene TRBJ1-2; D is uncertain. The CDR3 runs 13 residues. In germline, CDR1 is SGHVS, CDR2 FNYEAQ. The V end lost 5 bases, the J end lost 0 bases, and 7 bases lay between the germline ends. This CDR3 reads CASSPGSNYGYTF. The CDR3, as DNA: TGTGCCAGCAGCCCGGGATCTAACTATGGCTACACCTTC.

This clone was seen more than once but under ten times. The rearrangement joins TRBV12-5 to TRBJ1-3; tentative D call: TRBD1 (6 bases). Germline CDR1 LGHNT, CDR2 FRNRAP. This CDR3 region has 16 residues. V lost 3 bases to trimming and J lost 0 bases, with 12 bases between them. This chain's CDR3 is CASGFPGQSSGNTIYF. CDR3 DNA: TGTGCTAGTGGTTTCCCTGGACAGAGCTCTGGAAACACCATATATTTT. Variable domain in full (rest from reference TRBV12-5 and TRBJ1-3): DARVTQTPRHKVTEMGQEVTMRCQPILGHNTVFWYRQTMMQGLELLAYFRNRAPLDDSGMPKDRFSAEMPDATLATLKIQPSEPRDSAVYFCASGFPGQSSGNTIYFGEGSWLTVV.

The genes are TRBV29-1 and TRBJ2-3, with D tentatively TRBD1 (5 bases). V lost 3 bases to trimming and J lost 2 bases, with 9 bases between them. Germline V gives CDR1 SQVTM, CDR2 ANQGSEA. The CDR3 is 13 amino acids. The CDR3 here is CSVDPGNTDTQYF. In nucleotides, the CDR3 is TGCAGCGTTGACCCAGGGAACACAGATACGCAGTATTTT.

The gene calls are TRBV2 and TRBJ2-1, with D possibly called TRBD1 or TRBD2 (5 bases each). This CDR3 is built from 13 residues. Germline V gene lookup returns CDR1 SNHLY and CDR2 FYNNEI. Trimming shortened V by 3 bases and J by 9 bases, and 12 bases separated the two germline ends. CDR3 in amino acids: CASSERGLVEQFF. CDR3 in DNA: TGTGCCAGCAGTGAGAGGGGCCTAGTTGAGCAGTTCTTC.

The chain recombines TRBV14 with TRBJ1-1, with 8 bases aligning to TRBD1. The CDR3 has 16 residues. J lost 0 bases, V lost 1 base, and 4 bases had no gene match. Germline CDR1 SGHDN, CDR2 FVKESK. CDR3 sequence: CASSQAGGYMNTEAFF. The CDR3 DNA follows: TGTGCCAGCAGCCAAGCAGGGGGCTATATGAACACTGAAGCTTTCTTT.

The chain has TRBV30 and TRBJ1-1; D possibly corresponds to TRBD1 (5 bases). Per germline, CDR1 GTSNPN and CDR2 SVGIG (reference sequence). V was shortened by 0 bases and J by 6 bases, with 11 bases between the two germline ends. The CDR3 covers 13 residues. CDR3 DNA: TGTGCCTGGAGTGTACGAGGGGCCCCTGAAGCTTTCTTT. Amino acid sequence: CAWSVRGAPEAFF.

This chain connects TRBV29-1 to TRBJ2-1; 7 bases line up with TRBD2. The junction had 15 bases not matched to a gene; V was cut back by 6 bases and J by 7 bases. The CDR3 consists of 15 residues. Germline lookup yields CDR1 SQVTM and CDR2 ANQGSEA. The CDR3 loop is CSVTPRMGRGNEQFF. CDR3 DNA: TGCAGCGTGACTCCCCGGATGGGGCGGGGGAATGAGCAGTTCTTC.

The sample holds a few counts of this clone. The chain uses TRBV5-1 and TRBJ2-7; D remains unclear. CDR1 and CDR2 (germline): SGHRS, YFSETQ. This CDR3 is built from 14 residues. The CDR3 DNA is TGCGCGGGCCATATGGCTGCCTTAGCCTACGAGCAGTACTTC. Its protein product is CAGHMAALAYEQYF.

The V and J genes are TRBV4-3 and TRBJ1-4; unclear D gene. CDR3 length: 14 residues. Germline V lookup: CDR1 LGHNA, CDR2 YSLEER. The ends were cut back, 2 bases at V and 10 bases at J, with 14 bases in the middle. CDR3 in amino acids: CASSQRGLYGKLFF. The DNA of the CDR3 is TGCGCCAGCAGCCAACGCGGTTTATATGGAAAACTGTTTTTT.

This sequence joins TRBV29-1 and TRBJ1-2, with D unclear. CDR1 and CDR2 (germline): SQVTM, ANQGSEA. Trimming pared 6 bases from V and 2 bases from J, leaving 10 bases between. The CDR3 has 12 amino acids. In DNA, the CDR3 is TGCAGCGTAGAGGTCGCGAACTATGGCTACACCTTC. Translated, it gives CSVEVANYGYTF.

This CDR3 is CASSYRGQVEAFF. The CDR3 nucleotides read TGTGCCAGCAGCTACAGGGGGCAGGTTGAAGCTTTCTTT. The chain has TRBV7-2 and TRBJ1-1; 9 bases agree with TRBD1. Germline CDR1 is SGHTA and CDR2 is FQGNSA. This CDR3 is built from 13 residues. V lost 4 bases, J lost 7 bases, and 4 bases stayed unmatched. The full variable domain, in which reference TRBV7-2 and TRBJ1-1 provide the parts outside the CDR3, is GAGVSQSPSNKVTEKGKDVELRCDPISGHTALYWYRQSLGQGLEFLIYFQGNSAPDKSGLPSDRFSAERTGGSVSTLTIQRTQQEDSAVYLCASSYRGQVEAFFGQGTRLTVV.

This clone came up a few times. One end of the junction is discordant with germline, which a read error may explain. The rearrangement uses TRBV12-5 and TRBJ2-7, with D possibly TRBD1 on 5 matching bases. From germline, CDR1 is LGHNT and CDR2 FRNRAP. The CDR3 covers 13 residues. Here the CDR3 reads CASGLGGGRPAKF. The CDR3, as DNA: TGTGCTAGTGGTTTGGGGGGCGGCCGTCCTGCCAAATTC.

The chain combines TRBV18 with TRBJ2-7, with 7 bases aligning to TRBD1. J lost 6 bases, V lost 3 bases, and 8 bases had no gene match. The CDR3 is made up of 14 amino acids. CDR1 KGHSH and CDR2 LQKENI come from the germline V gene. The CDR3 sequence is CASSPPGQRTEQYF. The CDR3 DNA follows: TGTGCCAGCTCACCGCCGGGACAGAGAACCGAGCAGTACTTC. The full variable domain, its missing parts supplied by reference TRBV18 and TRBJ2-7, is NAGVMQNPRHLVRRRGQEARLRCSPMKGHSHVYWYRQLPEEGLKFMVYLQKENIIDESGMPKERFSAEFPKEGPSILRIQQVVRGDSAAYFCASSPPGQRTEQYFGPGTRLTVT.

The rearrangement links TRBV6-6 to TRBJ2-3, with D hard to call. Per germline, CDR1 MNHNY and CDR2 SVGAGI (reference sequence). The CDR3 has 11 residues. V was cut by 2 bases and J by 6 bases, with 3 bases left in between. The CDR3 DNA follows: TGTGCCAGCAGTTACAAGGATACGCAGTATTTT. It is translated as CASSYKDTQYF.

The genes are TRBV7-9 and TRBJ1-2, with 7 bases fitting TRBD1. The CDR3 runs to 19 residues. Germline-derived CDR1 and CDR2 are SEHNR and FQNEAQ (reference sequence). Unmatched junction bases numbered 17, after V lost 1 base and J lost 3 bases. CDR3 loop: CASSLVIPGQPLVDYGYTF. The CDR3 DNA sequence: TGTGCCAGCAGCTTAGTCATCCCGGGACAGCCCCTTGTCGACTATGGCTACACCTTC.

This chain joins TRBV5-1 and TRBJ2-5; 12 bases map to TRBD1. Germline CDR1 SGHRS, CDR2 YFSETQ. Losses at the gene ends were 4 bases for V and 5 bases for J; bases not matched to a gene: 6. The CDR3 sequence is 15 residues long. CDR3 amino acids: CASSDRDRGLETQYF. CDR3 nucleotides: TGCGCCAGCAGCGATCGGGACAGGGGGCTTGAGACCCAGTACTTC.

V usage is TRBV7-6 and J usage is TRBJ2-2, with 8 bases matching TRBD1. V trimming: 5 bases; J trimming: 6 bases; junction bases outside the gene matches: 14. This CDR3 has 17 residues. Germline CDR1 is SGHVS and CDR2 is FNYEAQ. CDR3 in amino acids: CASSPALTGESAGELFF. CDR3 DNA: TGTGCCAGCAGCCCCGCCCTGACAGGGGAGTCAGCCGGGGAGCTGTTTTTT.

The J gene is TRBJ1-6, the V gene TRBV9; D call uncertain. CDR1 and CDR2 (germline): SGDLS, YYNGEE. The CDR3 covers 13 residues. The ends were cut back, 0 bases at V and 9 bases at J, with 7 bases in the middle. In DNA form, the CDR3 reads TGTGCCAGCAGCGTAGGGCCAATTTCACCCCTCCACTTT. Amino acid sequence: CASSVGPISPLHF. The variable domain in full, completed from reference TRBV9 and TRBJ1-6, reads DSGVTQTPKHLITATGQRVTLRCSPRSGDLSVYWYQQSLDQGLQFLIQYYNGEERAKGNILERFSAQQFPDLHSELNLSSLELGDSALYFCASSVGPISPLHFGNGTRLTVT.

This clone was found once. The chain recombines TRBV30 with TRBJ2-3; 9 positions match TRBD2. Germline CDR1 GTSNPN, CDR2 SVGIG (reference sequence). V dropped 2 bases and J dropped 2; count of bases not matched to a gene: 8. The CDR3 extends over 16 amino acids. In DNA, the CDR3 is TGTGCCTGGAGTCTAGCGAGCGGGGGGAACACAGATACGCAGTATTTT. It yields the protein CAWSLASGGNTDTQYF.

The chain is built from TRBV19 and TRBJ2-1, with 10 bases that match TRBD2. This CDR3 region has 14 residues. With 2 bases clipped from V and 15 bases from J, the junction kept 10 bases outside the gene matches. Germline lookup yields CDR1 LNHDA and CDR2 SQIVND (reference sequence). CDR3 amino acids: CASSITSGGASMFF. The CDR3 DNA sequence: TGTGCCAGTAGTATAACGAGCGGGGGGGCGAGTATGTTCTTC.

The V gene is TRBV29-1, the J gene TRBJ1-1; D remains unclear. This CDR3 comprises 11 residues. V was pared by 5 bases and J by 6 bases, with 10 bases between. Germline CDR1 reads SQVTM; CDR2 reads ANQGSEA. The CDR3 nucleotides are TGCAGCGTTCTAGGGAGGGCTGAAGCTTTCTTT. This translates into CSVLGRAEAFF.

This clone was counted a few times. The V and J genes are TRBV14 and TRBJ1-6; unclear D gene. The CDR3 covers 14 residues. The germline V gene encodes CDR1 SGHDN and CDR2 FVKESK. V shed 0 bases and J shed 2 bases, with 2 bases lying between them. For the CDR3, the DNA is TGTGCCAGCAGCCAAGAAGCCTATAATTCACCCCTCCACTTT. Encoded protein: CASSQEAYNSPLHF.

The chain combines TRBV4-3 with TRBJ2-3; the match to TRBD2 covers 8 bases. Germline CDR1 LGHNA, CDR2 YSLEER. With V trimmed by 0 bases and J by 0 bases, 11 bases remained unmatched. CDR3 length: 19 residues. CDR3 nucleotide sequence: TGCGCCAGCAGCCAAGATACGAATAGCGGGGTCACTAGCACAGATACGCAGTATTTT. It yields the protein CASSQDTNSGVTSTDTQYF.

This clone is judged medium-sized (0.01 to 0.1%). The chain couples TRBV14 to TRBJ1-4; TRBD1 matches 12 bases. The J segment lost 7 bases and the V segment lost 6 bases, leaving 3 bases of the junction unmatched. CDR1 is SGHDN and CDR2 is FVKESK in the germline V gene. The CDR3 is 14 residues long. DNA for the CDR3: TGTGCCAGCAGAGGGACAGGGGGCGGTGAAAAACTGTTTTTT. This encodes CASRGTGGGEKLFF. Variable domain in full (rest from reference TRBV14 and TRBJ1-4): EAGVTQFPSHSVIEKGQTVTLRCDPISGHDNLYWYRRVMGKEIKFLLHFVKESKQDESGMPNNRFLAERTGGTYSTLKVQPAELEDSGVYFCASRGTGGGEKLFFGSGTQLSVL.

In DNA form, the CDR3 reads TGTGCCAGCTCAACGGGGACTGCAAGGGAGCAGTACTTC. The encoded protein is CASSTGTAREQYF. The chain links TRBV18 to TRBJ2-7; possibly TRBD2 for D (6 bases). The CDR3 has 13 amino acids. The V end lost 5 bases, the J end lost 7 bases, and 15 bases lay between the germline ends. Germline values: CDR1 KGHSH, CDR2 LQKENI. Together with reference TRBV18 and TRBJ2-7, the CDR3 gives the full variable domain: NAGVMQNPRHLVRRRGQEARLRCSPMKGHSHVYWYRQLPEEGLKFMVYLQKENIIDESGMPKERFSAEFPKEGPSILRIQQVVRGDSAAYFCASSTGTAREQYFGPGTRLTVT.

The chain links TRBV11-2 to TRBJ2-3; D not resolved. Germline V lookup: CDR1 SGHAT, CDR2 FQNNGV. This CDR3 spans 13 amino acids. Trimming stripped 1 base from V and 10 bases from J, with 12 bases between. The CDR3 coding sequence is TGTGCCAGCAGCTTAGCTCGCGGCCTGGCGCAGTATTTT. This codes for CASSLARGLAQYF.